These T cell receptor beta chains were read from a single sample in a study of blood T cell repertoires in COVID-19. Assay: immunoSEQ multiplex PCR; the TCRdb copy retains only in-frame clones and omits some. The profile shows over 150,000 clones, roughly 88% of them singletons. The sequenced material came from peripheral blood. The receptors were gathered from a human donor in a cohort sampled during active COVID-19. CDR3s include the opening cysteine and the closing phenylalanine or tryptophan. Each record gives: D gene, V gene, J gene, clone size, CDR3 DNA, CDR3 protein. D genes are given only for firm matches. Some rows mark clone size as missing; the rest say once, few, many or name a class of expanded clone.

D gene: NA
V gene: TRBV5-1
J gene: TRBJ2-2
clone size: NA
CDR3 DNA: TGCGCCAGCAGCTTCATAGGGGATCTCACCGGGGAGCTGTTTTTT
CDR3 protein: CASSFIGDLTGELFF

D gene: TRBD1
V gene: TRBV30
J gene: TRBJ1-2
clone size: NA
CDR3 DNA: TGTGCCTGGAGCTCCAAGGACAGGGTCATCTATGGCTACACCTTC
CDR3 protein: CAWSSKDRVIYGYTF

D gene: TRBD1
V gene: TRBV27
J gene: TRBJ2-1
clone size: NA
CDR3 DNA: TGTGCCAGCAGTTTCCCCTCCGGACAGGGTCCCCTTGAGCAGTTCTTC
CDR3 protein: CASSFPSGQGPLEQFF

D gene: NA
V gene: TRBV27
J gene: TRBJ1-1
clone size: NA
CDR3 DNA: TGTGCCAGCAGGACGGGCGGGATGAACACTGAAGCTTTCTTT
CDR3 protein: CASRTGGMNTEAFF

D gene: TRBD1
V gene: TRBV28
J gene: TRBJ2-2
clone size: NA
CDR3 DNA: TGTGCCAGCAGTTTGGGGACAGGTGGGGCCACCGGGGAGCTGTTTTTT
CDR3 protein: CASSLGTGGATGELFF

D gene: TRBD1
V gene: TRBV11-2
J gene: TRBJ2-1
clone size: NA
CDR3 DNA: TGTGCCAGCAGCCCTAGGGTGGGACAGTATGACAATGAGCAGTTCTTC
CDR3 protein: CASSPRVGQYDNEQFF

D gene: TRBD2
V gene: TRBV14
J gene: TRBJ2-7
clone size: NA
CDR3 DNA: TGTGCCAGCAGCCCTTGGACTAGCGGGAGGTACGAGCAGTACTTC
CDR3 protein: CASSPWTSGRYEQYF

D gene: NA
V gene: TRBV12-3/TRBV12-4
J gene: TRBJ2-3
clone size: NA
CDR3 DNA: TGTGCCAGCAGTTTAGGGACAAGCGATACGCAGTATTTT
CDR3 protein: CASSLGTSDTQYF

D gene: TRBD2
V gene: TRBV9
J gene: TRBJ2-3
clone size: NA
CDR3 DNA: TGTGCCAGCAGCGCGGGACTAGCGAGCACAGATACGCAGTATTTT
CDR3 protein: CASSAGLASTDTQYF

D gene: TRBD2
V gene: TRBV14
J gene: TRBJ2-1
clone size: few
CDR3 DNA: TGTGCCAGCAGCAAAGCAAGGGATTTGAGCGGGAGGGATGAGCAGTTCTTC
CDR3 protein: CASSKARDLSGRDEQFF

D gene: NA
V gene: TRBV28
J gene: TRBJ1-6
clone size: NA
CDR3 DNA: TGTGCCAGCAGTTGGGGGACACCTAATTCACCCCTCCACTTT
CDR3 protein: CASSWGTPNSPLHF

D gene: TRBD2
V gene: TRBV24-1
J gene: TRBJ2-1
clone size: NA
CDR3 DNA: TGTGCCACCAGTGTAGCGGGAGGAAACAATGAGCAGTTCTTC
CDR3 protein: CATSVAGGNNEQFF

D gene: TRBD1
V gene: TRBV5-1
J gene: TRBJ1-2
clone size: NA
CDR3 DNA: TGCGCCAGCAGCGGGGACAGAAACTATGGCTACACCTTC
CDR3 protein: CASSGDRNYGYTF

D gene: TRBD2
V gene: TRBV2
J gene: TRBJ2-2
clone size: NA
CDR3 DNA: TGTGCCAGCACCAAACTAAGGACTAGCGGGAACACCGGGGAGCTGTTTTTT
CDR3 protein: CASTKLRTSGNTGELFF

D gene: NA
V gene: TRBV7-2
J gene: TRBJ2-5
clone size: NA
CDR3 DNA: TGTGCCAGCAGCCCCCAGGCGGGGAAGGGAGAGACCCAGTACTTC
CDR3 protein: CASSPQAGKGETQYF

D gene: NA
V gene: TRBV4-2
J gene: TRBJ1-1
clone size: NA
CDR3 DNA: TGTGCCAGCAGCCCAGACAGGCCTCTGAACACTGAAGCTTTCTTT
CDR3 protein: CASSPDRPLNTEAFF

D gene: TRBD1
V gene: TRBV27
J gene: TRBJ1-1
clone size: NA
CDR3 DNA: TGTGCCAGCAGTCCCTGGACAGGTCTGAACACTGAAGCTTTCTTT
CDR3 protein: CASSPWTGLNTEAFF

D gene: NA
V gene: TRBV5-1
J gene: TRBJ2-7
clone size: few
CDR3 DNA: TGCGCCAGAGGGATCGGGGAACCCTACGAGCAGTACTTC
CDR3 protein: CARGIGEPYEQYF

D gene: TRBD2
V gene: TRBV3-1/TRBV3-2
J gene: TRBJ2-2
clone size: few
CDR3 DNA: TGTGCCAGCAGCTCGGGGGGGGCGGAGCTGTTTTTT
CDR3 protein: CASSSGGAELFF

D gene: NA
V gene: TRBV7-9
J gene: TRBJ1-2
clone size: NA
CDR3 DNA: TGTGCCAGCAGCCCCCTGGGCCAAGCAAATGGCTACACCTTC
CDR3 protein: CASSPLGQANGYTF

D gene: NA
V gene: TRBV3-1/TRBV3-2
J gene: TRBJ2-1
clone size: NA
CDR3 DNA: TGTGCCAGCAGCCAAGTCAGGTACTCCTACAATGAGCAGTTCTTC
CDR3 protein: CASSQVRYSYNEQFF

D gene: NA
V gene: TRBV6-5
J gene: TRBJ1-1
clone size: NA
CDR3 DNA: TGTGCCAGCAGCACGATACAGGGACAGAACACTGAAGCTTTCTTT
CDR3 protein: CASSTIQGQNTEAFF

D gene: TRBD1
V gene: TRBV7-2
J gene: TRBJ1-2
clone size: NA
CDR3 DNA: TGTGCCAGCAGCCCCTGGGGACAGGGCGATGGCTACACCTTC
CDR3 protein: CASSPWGQGDGYTF

D gene: TRBD1
V gene: TRBV27
J gene: TRBJ2-1
clone size: NA
CDR3 DNA: TGTGCCAGCAGTTTAGGGACAGGGTATGAGCAGTTCTTC
CDR3 protein: CASSLGTGYEQFF

D gene: NA
V gene: TRBV3-1/TRBV3-2
J gene: TRBJ2-7
clone size: NA
CDR3 DNA: TGTGCCAGCAGCCAACTAAACTACGAGCAGTACTTC
CDR3 protein: CASSQLNYEQYF

D gene: TRBD1
V gene: TRBV29-1
J gene: TRBJ1-6
clone size: NA
CDR3 DNA: TGCAGCGTCGGGACAGGGGGCTCACCCCTCCACTTT
CDR3 protein: CSVGTGGSPLHF

D gene: TRBD1
V gene: TRBV5-1
J gene: TRBJ1-2
clone size: once
CDR3 DNA: TGCGCCAGCAGCTACGGACAGGGCCCTGGCTACACCTTC
CDR3 protein: CASSYGQGPGYTF

D gene: TRBD2
V gene: TRBV5-5
J gene: TRBJ2-1
clone size: NA
CDR3 DNA: TGTGCCAGCAGTAGATGGGGAGGGCGGGAGAAAAGAAATGAGCAGTTCTTC
CDR3 protein: CASSRWGGREKRNEQFF

D gene: TRBD1
V gene: TRBV5-1
J gene: TRBJ1-1
clone size: once
CDR3 DNA: TGCGCCAGCAGCTTGGTACAGGGGGCTGTCGGGACTGAAGCTTTCTTT
CDR3 protein: CASSLVQGAVGTEAFF

D gene: NA
V gene: TRBV7-8
J gene: TRBJ2-3
clone size: NA
CDR3 DNA: TGTGCCAGCAGCCCTACAGGGCGCCAGCCAGATACGCAGTATTTT
CDR3 protein: CASSPTGRQPDTQYF

D gene: NA
V gene: TRBV27
J gene: TRBJ2-1
clone size: few
CDR3 DNA: TGTGCCAGCAGTTCCCTCACGTTACTAGGAACAAATGAGCAGTTCTTC
CDR3 protein: CASSSLTLLGTNEQFF

D gene: TRBD1
V gene: TRBV7-2
J gene: TRBJ2-3
clone size: few
CDR3 DNA: TGTGCCAGCAGCTTAGGCCCGGACAGGGAGTTTTCCGGTGAAGATACGCAGTATTTT
CDR3 protein: CASSLGPDREFSGEDTQYF

D gene: NA
V gene: TRBV19
J gene: TRBJ2-7
clone size: NA
CDR3 DNA: TGTGCCAGTAGTCCTCGGACAGAATCCTACGAGCAGTACTTC
CDR3 protein: CASSPRTESYEQYF

D gene: TRBD1
V gene: TRBV28
J gene: TRBJ2-7
clone size: NA
CDR3 DNA: TGTGCCAGCAGCAGGACAGGGGTCACCTACGAGCAGTACTTC
CDR3 protein: CASSRTGVTYEQYF

D gene: NA
V gene: TRBV12-3/TRBV12-4
J gene: TRBJ1-5
clone size: NA
CDR3 DNA: TGTGCCAGCAGTTTGGGTGACAGCCAGCCCCAGCATTTT
CDR3 protein: CASSLGDSQPQHF